This entry lists 13 T cell receptor beta chains sequenced from one sample in a study of cytomegalovirus exposure and HLA in healthy donors. The PCR employed 60 Vbeta primers together with 13 Jbeta primers. Libraries were prepared by immunoSEQ multiplex PCR; TCRdb keeps only in-frame clonotypes and omits some of them. The sample holds about 140,000 clones; over 60% are singletons and the top ten take under 2%. Source material: PBMCs. These receptors were taken from a female donor in good health and CMV-seronegative.

The chain recombines TRBV19 with TRBJ2-1, with 13 positions matching TRBD2. J lost 15 bases, V lost 4 bases, and 6 bases had no gene match. CDR1 and CDR2 from the germline V gene are LNHDA and SQIVND (reference sequence). CDR3 length equals 13 residues. The CDR3 sequence is CASSTTSGGSSFF. The CDR3 DNA follows: TGTGCCAGTAGTACGACTAGCGGGGGGTCGTCGTTCTTC.

The chain links TRBV29-1 to TRBJ1-4, with TRBD1 identical over 9 bases. Germline CDR1 and CDR2: SQVTM and ANQGSEA. The V and J ends lost 7 bases and 0 bases, in that order; junction bases with no gene match: 3. CDR3 length equals 14 residues. In DNA form, the CDR3 reads TGCAGCGGGGGGGACAGGGCAACTAATGAAAAACTGTTTTTT. Its translation: CSGGDRATNEKLFF.

This clone was counted only a few times. The V call is TRBV10-3, the J call TRBJ1-2; 7 bases are a match to TRBD1. This CDR3 contains 14 residues. After removal of 6 bases from V and 6 bases from J, the junction contained 10 bases not matched to a gene. Germline loops: CDR1 ENHRY, CDR2 SYGVKD. CDR3: CAIRRTGSLDGYTF. For the CDR3, the DNA is TGTGCCATCAGGAGGACAGGAAGTTTGGATGGCTACACCTTC.

The V and J genes are TRBV28 and TRBJ1-4; D is possibly TRBD1 (6 bases). The germline V and J ends were trimmed by 6 bases and 3 bases, with 17 bases remaining between them. The CDR3 runs 16 residues. CDR1 MDHEN and CDR2 SYDVKM come from the germline V gene. The CDR3 sequence: CASSPADSRANEKLFF. The CDR3 nucleotides are TGTGCCAGCAGCCCTGCGGACAGTAGAGCTAATGAAAAACTGTTTTTT.

CDR3 coding DNA: TGTGCCAGCGTGGGGGACAGTAGCTATGGCTACACCTTC. Encoded protein: CASVGDSSYGYTF. This chain links TRBV25-1 with TRBJ1-2, with 7 bases that match TRBD1. The V gene end was trimmed by 8 bases and the J gene end by 4 bases; junction bases not matched to a gene: 7. The CDR3 sequence is 13 residues long. The germline gives CDR1 MGHDK, CDR2 SYGVNS.

This clone came up a few times. The chain employs TRBV5-6 and TRBJ2-2; 7 bases line up with TRBD2. Germline-derived CDR1 and CDR2 are SGHDT and YYEEEE. V shed 0 bases and J 1 base; nucleotides not matched to a gene: 9. The CDR3 spans 18 residues. The CDR3 loop is CASSLVFGGSMNTGELFF. Here the CDR3 DNA reads TGTGCCAGCAGCTTGGTTTTTGGCGGGAGCATGAACACCGGGGAGCTGTTTTTT.

The rearrangement links TRBV19 to TRBJ2-7; possibly TRBD1 for D (6 bases). The CDR3 has 16 residues. Germline V lookup: CDR1 LNHDA, CDR2 SQIVND (reference sequence). V shed 7 bases and J shed 6 bases, with 25 bases lying between them. DNA of the CDR3: TGTGCCAGTACACAGGGCCTAGTGGGATCTACGAGCGAGCAGTACTTC. This translates into CASTQGLVGSTSEQYF.

This sequence joins TRBV6-5 and TRBJ1-1, with 7 bases that match TRBD1. The CDR3 extends over 15 amino acids. The trim removed 5 bases at V and 10 bases at J, leaving 16 bases unmatched. Germline V CDR1 and CDR2: MNHEY, SVGAGI. The CDR3 is CASSPSWDSSTPAFF. DNA of the CDR3: TGTGCCAGCAGTCCTTCTTGGGACAGCTCCACACCAGCTTTCTTT.

This chain links TRBV28 with TRBJ2-2; perhaps TRBD1 as D (5 bases). Deletions cut 3 bases from V and 0 bases from J, with 17 bases between. The CDR3 covers 18 residues. Germline V gives CDR1 MDHEN, CDR2 SYDVKM. The CDR3 DNA is TGTGCCAGCAGTTTTACGCGGACACCTCGTCCGAACACCGGGGAGCTGTTTTTT. This encodes CASSFTRTPRPNTGELFF. Looking up the rest from reference TRBV28 and TRBJ2-2 gives the full variable domain: DVKVTQSSRYLVKRTGEKVFLECVQDMDHENMFWYRQDPGLGLRLIYFSYDVKMKEKGDIPEGYSVSREKKERFSLILESASTNQTSMYLCASSFTRTPRPNTGELFFGEGSRLTVL.

This clone is a singleton in its sample. CDR3 sequence reads: CASSHQREVNYEQYF. CDR3 nucleotide sequence: TGTGCCAGCAGCCATCAGCGGGAGGTAAATTACGAGCAGTACTTC. The V call is TRBV4-2, the J call TRBJ2-7; 9 nucleotides align to TRBD2. Trimming cost V 3 bases and J 4 bases; bases outside gene matches: 7. Germline V gene sequence: CDR1 LGHNA, CDR2 YNFKEQ. The CDR3 consists of 15 residues.

In its sample, this clone was seen once. The V call is TRBV5-8, the J call TRBJ2-5, with 11 bases lining up with TRBD2. The CDR3 covers 17 residues. V dropped 6 bases and J dropped 1; count of bases not matched to a gene: 11. From germline, CDR1 is SGHTS and CDR2 YDEGEE. CDR3 coding DNA: TGTGCCAGCACACGGGGGGCGACTAGCGGGATCCAAGAGACCCAGTACTTC. Protein product: CASTRGATSGIQETQYF.

The V call is TRBV2, the J call TRBJ1-5, with no clear D. Trimming shortened V by 2 bases and J by 4 bases, and 6 bases separated the two germline ends. The germline V gene has CDR1 SNHLY and CDR2 FYNNEI. The CDR3 totals 13 residues. CDR3 DNA sequence: TGTGCCAGCAGTGAATCAGTAAATCAGCCCCAGCATTTT. Protein product: CASSESVNQPQHF.

The chain has TRBV7-6 and TRBJ1-1, with TRBD1 matching 12 bases. The germline CDR1 and CDR2 sequences are SGHVS and FNYEAQ. CDR3 length: 16 amino acids. V lost 4 bases and J lost 7; bases outside the gene matches: 10. The CDR3 sequence is CASSSNKGTGGLEAFF. Here the CDR3 DNA reads TGTGCCAGCAGCTCAAACAAGGGGACAGGGGGCCTTGAAGCTTTCTTT. Full variable domain (outside the CDR3, taken from reference TRBV7-6 and TRBJ1-1): GAGVSQSPRYKVTKRGQDVALRCDPISGHVSLYWYRQALGQGPEFLTYFNYEAQQDKSGLPNDRFSAERPEGSISTLTIQRTEQRDSAMYRCASSSNKGTGGLEAFFGQGTRLTVV.